This T cell receptor (beta chain) came from a study of graft-versus-host responses after intestinal transplantation. Study at large: Every recipient had anti-thymocyte globulin induction and about three years of tacrolimus plus steroids. The study's findings and limits: Patients who carried graft-donor T cell macrochimerism also had high graft-versus-host to host-versus-graft clonal ratios in their allografts. Early after transplant, HvG declines were associated with peak levels of circulating GvH clones. Recipient marrow held GvH clones, some first seen in ileum or blood.

Clones were sequenced by immunoSEQ multiplex PCR, and TCRdb holds only the in-frame ones, with some missing. The table has some 140,000 clones, around 90% seen once; the top ten hold about 0.16%. CDR1 is SGDLS and CDR2 is YYNGEE in the germline V gene. The CDR3 is 13 amino acids. Trimming removed 0 bases from V and 1 base from J, with 4 bases in between. Comments on this clone: Its target is unknown. The same CDR3 arises from other DNA sequences in this sample as well.

J is TRBJ1-1 and V is TRBV9; D not resolved. The starting material was unstimulated CD4+ T cells sorted from spleen or lymph node cells, obtained before intestinal transplant. The receptor comes from a human donor who received an intestinal transplant. The DNA for the CDR3 is TGTGCCAGCAGCGTAGATTCGAACACTGAAGCTTTCTTT. Its protein product is CASSVDSNTEAFF.